One and the same sample provided the 32 T cell receptor beta chains below, sequenced in a study of blood T cell repertoires in COVID-19. Data came from immunoSEQ multiplex PCR; TCRdb stores just in-frame clones and leaves some out. Counted here are about 23,000 clones, 75% to 95% occurring once; the ten biggest clones make up 18%. Sequenced: peripheral blood. These receptors were obtained from a human donor in a cohort sampled during active COVID-19.

V gene TRBV5-1 combines with J gene TRBJ1-4; D ambiguous. The CDR3 is 15 amino acids. Trimming pared 4 bases from V and 7 bases from J, leaving 17 bases between. CDR1 SGHRS and CDR2 YFSETQ come from the germline V gene. The CDR3 nucleotides are TGCGCCAGCAGCCTCAACAGTGGGTCACGTGAAAAACTGTTTTTT. Its translation is CASSLNSGSREKLFF.

V usage is TRBV28 and J usage is TRBJ1-2; D gene ambiguous. Germline CDR1 reads MDHEN; CDR2 reads SYDVKM. The V end lost 7 bases, the J end lost 4 bases, and 7 bases lay between the germline ends. The CDR3 extends over 11 amino acids. CDR3 sequence (DNA): TGTGCCAGCACTGATAGCTATGGCTACACCTTC. This gives the protein CASTDSYGYTF.

The genes are TRBV5-4 and TRBJ2-7; D possibly corresponds to TRBD1 (6 bases). Germline assignment: CDR1 SGHNT and CDR2 YYREEE (reference sequence). The V and J ends lost 1 base and 5 bases respectively, with 13 bases between them. The CDR3 covers 14 residues. The CDR3 loop is CASSLQGSPHEQYF. CDR3 coding DNA: TGTGCCAGCAGCTTGCAGGGGAGTCCCCACGAGCAGTACTTC.

V gene TRBV7-2 combines with J gene TRBJ1-5; 10 positions match TRBD1. From germline, CDR1 is SGHTA and CDR2 FQGNSA. The CDR3 is 15 amino acids. V lost 5 bases and J lost 5; bases outside the gene matches: 6. The CDR3 nucleotides are TGTGCCAGCAGCCTCGACAGGGGGCAGGATCAGCCCCAGCATTTT. Its translation is CASSLDRGQDQPQHF. The full variable domain, rest sourced from reference TRBV7-2 and TRBJ1-5, is GAGVSQSPSNKVTEKGKDVELRCDPISGHTALYWYRQSLGQGLEFLIYFQGNSAPDKSGLPSDRFSAERTGGSVSTLTIQRTQQEDSAVYLCASSLDRGQDQPQHFGDGTRLSIL.

The V and J genes are TRBV9 and TRBJ1-2; D unresolved. V lost 5 bases and J 3 bases, leaving 17 bases between the germline ends. The germline V gene encodes CDR1 SGDLS and CDR2 YYNGEE. The CDR3 sequence is 15 residues long. The CDR3 DNA sequence: TGTGCCAGCAGTAACCCGGGAGGGAGTCACTATGGCTACACCTTC. It encodes CASSNPGGSHYGYTF.

This chain joins TRBV5-8 and TRBJ2-1, with a tentative D call TRBD1 (5 bases). The germline CDR1 and CDR2 sequences are SGHTS and YDEGEE. V lost 6 bases and J lost 3, with 10 bases in between. This CDR3 spans 13 amino acids. The CDR3 DNA reads as TGTGCCAGCACAAGACAGAGCTACAATGAGCAGTTCTTC. Translation: CASTRQSYNEQFF. Together with reference TRBV5-8 and TRBJ2-1, the CDR3 gives the full variable domain: EAGVTQSPTHLIKTRGQQATLRCSPISGHTSVYWYQQALGLGLQFLLWYDEGEERNRGNFPPRFSGRQFPNYSSELNVNALELEDSALYLCASTRQSYNEQFFGPGTRLTVL.

The chain uses TRBV7-6 and TRBJ1-2; no firm D call. CDR1 and CDR2 (germline): SGHVS, FNYEAQ. The ends were cut back, 2 bases at V and 0 bases at J, with 10 bases in the middle. This CDR3 comprises 15 residues. CDR3 amino acids: CASSLSTVANYGYTF. Here the CDR3 DNA reads TGTGCCAGCAGCTTATCAACAGTAGCTAACTATGGCTACACCTTC.

The chain couples TRBV11-3 to TRBJ1-1; D remains unclear. Trimming removed 1 base at V and 11 bases at J, with 5 bases between. Germline-derived CDR1 and CDR2 are SGHNT and YENEEA. The CDR3 runs to 10 residues. In DNA, the CDR3 is TGTGCCAGCAGCTTAGGTCCGGCTTTCTTT. It yields the protein CASSLGPAFF.

This chain links TRBV19 with TRBJ1-1, with 10 positions matching TRBD1. V lost 4 bases to trimming and J lost 6 bases; unmatched junction nucleotides: 5. Germline CDR1 LNHDA, CDR2 SQIVND (reference sequence). The CDR3 length is 14 residues. CDR3 amino acids: CASSTGQGRAEAFF. For the CDR3, the DNA is TGTGCCAGTAGTACGGGACAGGGGCGGGCTGAAGCTTTCTTT.

The CDR3 DNA is TGTGCCAGCAGTTACCGCCAGGGGGGTACCTATGGCTACACCTTC. Protein sequence: CASSYRQGGTYGYTF. The chain carries TRBV6-5 and TRBJ1-2; 7 nucleotides align to TRBD1. CDR3 length: 15 amino acids. V trimming: 2 bases; J trimming: 4 bases; junction bases outside the gene matches: 7. Germline V lookup: CDR1 MNHEY, CDR2 SVGAGI.

The V and J genes are TRBV29-1 and TRBJ2-7, with 8 positions matching TRBD1. Germline CDR1 SQVTM, CDR2 ANQGSEA. The CDR3 sequence is 13 residues long. The junction had 8 bases not matched to a gene; V was cut back by 4 bases and J by 6 bases. The CDR3 reads CSVVPGQGSEQYF. In DNA, the CDR3 is TGCAGCGTTGTCCCCGGACAGGGTAGCGAGCAGTACTTC.

J is TRBJ2-2 and V is TRBV5-4; 9 nucleotides match TRBD1. This CDR3 spans 15 amino acids. Germline trimming cut 4 bases from V and 5 bases from J; bases unmatched to any gene: 6. Germline V gene sequence: CDR1 SGHNT, CDR2 YYREEE (reference sequence). The CDR3 loop reads CASSMGQGRTGELFF. Here the CDR3 DNA reads TGTGCCAGCAGCATGGGACAGGGAAGGACCGGGGAGCTGTTTTTT.

The CDR3 DNA sequence: TGTGCCAGCAGTCTTATAGGGAGCGGGGGGGGTGAGCAGTACTTC. Amino acids: CASSLIGSGGGEQYF. The rearrangement links TRBV4-2 to TRBJ2-7, with 10 bases lining up with TRBD2. The germline gives CDR1 LGHNA, CDR2 YNFKEQ. The trim removed 6 bases at V and 7 bases at J, leaving 12 bases unmatched. This CDR3 region has 15 residues.

V is TRBV6-2 or TRBV6-3 and J is TRBJ1-1; 8 bases align to TRBD1. The CDR3 length is 14 residues. Looked up from germline, CDR1 is MNHEY and CDR2 is SVGEGT. Trimming at V came to 4 bases and at J to 4 bases, leaving 5 bases not matched to a gene. The DNA for the CDR3 is TGTGCCAGCAGTTGGACAGGGTGGGGCACTGAAGCTTTCTTT. Its translation is CASSWTGWGTEAFF.

This chain joins TRBV3-1 (or the pseudogene TRBV3-2) and TRBJ1-3, with 8 bases identical to TRBD1. J lost 2 bases, V lost 2 bases, and 2 bases had no gene match. The CDR3 consists of 15 residues. Germline V gene data show CDR1 as LGHDT and CDR2 as YNNKEL (reference sequence). CDR3 bases: TGTGCCAGCAGCCAACTACAGGGGGCTGGAAACACCATATATTTT. Its protein is CASSQLQGAGNTIYF.

The rearrangement uses TRBV7-3 and TRBJ2-7; possible D gene TRBD1, 6 bases. Trimming shortened V by 1 base and J by 0 bases, and 10 bases separated the two germline ends. Germline assignment: CDR1 SGHTA and CDR2 FQGTGA. This CDR3 has 15 residues. The CDR3 DNA reads as TGTGCCAGCAGCTTAAATGGGGGCGGCTCCTACGAGCAGTACTTC. This encodes CASSLNGGGSYEQYF.

The chain carries TRBV3-1 (or the pseudogene TRBV3-2) and TRBJ1-5, with D maybe TRBD1 (6 bases). V gave up 7 bases and J gave up 6 bases, with 16 bases separating them. CDR3 length equals 14 residues. Germline V lookup: CDR1 LGHDT, CDR2 YNNKEL (reference sequence). The CDR3 is CASTTGQGGQPQHF. CDR3 nucleotides: TGTGCCAGCACCACAGGGCAGGGCGGTCAGCCCCAGCATTTT.

This sequence joins TRBV23-1 and TRBJ2-5, with TRBD1 identical over 9 bases. TRBV23-1 counts as an open reading frame of uncertain function. V gave up 6 bases and J gave up 5 bases; unmatched junction bases: 19. The CDR3 loop spans 18 amino acids. The CDR3, as DNA: TGCGCCAGCAGACCAGTTAAAACCACAGGGGGCAACGTGGAGACCCAGTACTTC. Its protein is CASRPVKTTGGNVETQYF.

The count of this clone is one. The genes are TRBV27 and TRBJ2-7; no firm D call. The CDR3 covers 13 residues. Germline CDR1 and CDR2: MNHEY and SMNVEV (reference sequence). V lost 0 bases, J lost 3 bases, and 6 bases lay in between. The CDR3, as DNA: TGTGCCAGCAGTTTATCCCCAATCTACGAGCAGTACTTC. It is translated as CASSLSPIYEQYF.

The rearrangement uses TRBV4-1 and TRBJ2-3; the match to TRBD2 covers 12 bases. V lost 3 bases to trimming and J lost 6 bases; unmatched junction nucleotides: 7. Germline V gene data show CDR1 as MGHRA and CDR2 as YSYEKL. The CDR3 sequence is 16 residues long. The CDR3 sequence: CASSHPLAGGSDTQYF. In nucleotides, the CDR3 is TGCGCCAGCAGCCACCCCCTAGCGGGGGGGTCCGATACGCAGTATTTT.

The chain is built from TRBV2 and TRBJ2-1, with D unclear. Germline CDR1 reads SNHLY; CDR2 reads FYNNEI. The CDR3 runs 14 residues. The V end lost 7 bases, the J end lost 0 bases, and 10 bases lay between the germline ends. The CDR3 DNA sequence: TGTGCCAGCAACCCAGCGAGCTCCTACAATGAGCAGTTCTTC. It yields the protein CASNPASSYNEQFF.

This clone has more than one count but fewer than ten. The genes are TRBV30 and TRBJ1-6, with no clear D. The CDR3 runs to 12 residues. Trimming stripped 5 bases from V and 9 bases from J, with 11 bases between. Germline V lookup: CDR1 GTSNPN, CDR2 SVGIG (reference sequence). CDR3 nucleotides: TGTGCCTGGGGCAGGTGGCCTTCACCCCTCCACTTT. Protein: CAWGRWPSPLHF. Drawing the rest from reference TRBV30 and TRBJ1-6, the complete variable domain is SQTIHQWPATLVQPVGSPLSLECTVEGTSNPNLYWYRQAAGRGLQLLFYSVGIGQISSEVPQNLSASRPQDRQFILSSKKLLLSDSGFYLCAWGRWPSPLHFGNGTRLTVT.

The CDR3 nucleotides are TGTGCCAGCTCACTGTCGTACAATGAGCAGTTCTTC. Its protein is CASSLSYNEQFF. The chain is built from TRBV18 and TRBJ2-1, with D unresolved. The CDR3 has 12 amino acids. Germline assignment: CDR1 KGHSH and CDR2 LQKENI. V was shortened by 4 bases and J by 4 bases, with 5 bases between the two germline ends.

The V gene is TRBV28, the J gene TRBJ1-1; 9 nucleotides align to TRBD1. Germline values: CDR1 MDHEN, CDR2 SYDVKM. This CDR3 comprises 15 residues. V shed 6 bases and J 1 base; nucleotides not matched to a gene: 6. CDR3 sequence: CASRPPGQGNTEAFF. CDR3 bases: TGTGCCAGCAGGCCTCCGGGACAGGGGAACACTGAAGCTTTCTTT.

The sample holds a few counts of this clone. This rearrangement joins TRBV6-2 or TRBV6-3 to TRBJ1-5, with 9 bases matching TRBD1. CDR3 length: 16 amino acids. CDR1 is MNHEY and CDR2 is SVGEGT in the germline V gene. Trimming removed 1 base from V and 4 bases from J; junction bases left unmatched: 5. The CDR3 sequence is CASSYWGQGRNQPQHF. CDR3 DNA: TGTGCCAGCAGTTACTGGGGACAGGGACGAAATCAGCCCCAGCATTTT.

This clone was seen a single time. The chain couples TRBV18 to TRBJ1-2; D unclear. V was clipped by 2 bases and J by 8 bases, with 15 bases between them. The CDR3 sequence is 14 residues long. Per the germline V gene, CDR1 is KGHSH and CDR2 is LQKENI. For the CDR3, the DNA is TGTGCCAGCTCACCAGGACTCTTTGGGGAAGGCTACACCTTC. Its translation: CASSPGLFGEGYTF. The full variable domain, completed using reference TRBV18 and TRBJ1-2, is NAGVMQNPRHLVRRRGQEARLRCSPMKGHSHVYWYRQLPEEGLKFMVYLQKENIIDESGMPKERFSAEFPKEGPSILRIQQVVRGDSAAYFCASSPGLFGEGYTFGSGTRLTVV.

The chain couples TRBV5-1 to TRBJ2-5; 9 bases map to TRBD2. The CDR3 is 16 residues long. Germline lookup yields CDR1 SGHRS and CDR2 YFSETQ. V lost 3 bases, J lost 1 base, and 7 bases stayed unmatched. CDR3 amino acids: CASSSSGGSLQETQYF. CDR3 sequence (DNA): TGCGCCAGCAGCTCCAGCGGGGGGTCTCTCCAAGAGACCCAGTACTTC.

This chain connects TRBV10-2 to TRBJ2-7; 11 nucleotides agree with TRBD1. The CDR3 spans 15 residues. The germline V gene has CDR1 WSHSY and CDR2 SAAADI. The junction had 12 bases not matched to a gene; V was cut back by 8 bases and J by 6 bases. The CDR3 DNA reads TGCGCCAGCTTGGCGGGGGGACAGGGGGATGGCGAGCAGTACTTC. This sequence encodes CASLAGGQGDGEQYF.

The chain has TRBV13 and TRBJ2-2; 9 nucleotides align to TRBD2. Germline V gives CDR1 PRHDT, CDR2 FYEKMQ (reference sequence). The J segment lost 7 bases and the V segment lost 5 bases, leaving 11 bases of the junction unmatched. The CDR3 totals 16 residues. CDR3 sequence (DNA): TGTGCCAGCAGCCTCCCGGGCGGGGGGGCAATCGGGGAGCTGTTTTTT. Its translation: CASSLPGGGAIGELFF.

The chain employs TRBV5-1 and TRBJ1-2, with a possible D match to TRBD1 (5 bases). The germline V and J ends were trimmed by 0 bases and 5 bases, with 14 bases remaining between them. The CDR3 spans 15 residues. CDR1 is SGHRS and CDR2 is YFSETQ in the germline V gene. For the CDR3, the DNA is TGCGCCAGCAGCTTGGAAGACGGACAAGGATATGGCTACACCTTC. This translates into CASSLEDGQGYGYTF.

The count of this clone is one. The chain has TRBV2 and TRBJ1-2, with TRBD1 as a possible D gene (5 bases). V was clipped by 8 bases and J by 4 bases, with 11 bases between them. The CDR3 contains 12 residues. The germline V gene encodes CDR1 SNHLY and CDR2 FYNNEI. As DNA, the CDR3 is TGTGCCAGCGGGGGAGGTGCCTATGGCTACACCTTC. Its protein product is CASGGGAYGYTF.

The chain combines TRBV28 with TRBJ2-4; 13 bases align to TRBD2. The CDR3 is 15 residues long. The junction had 5 bases not matched to a gene; V was cut back by 6 bases and J by 6 bases. CDR1 and CDR2 from the germline V gene are MDHEN and SYDVKM. CDR3 sequence (DNA): TGTGCCAGCAGACGACTAGCGGGGGGCGGAAACATTCAGTACTTC. Its protein is CASRRLAGGGNIQYF.